This TCR beta chain was recorded in a study of shared clonotypes between healthy human individuals. Study observations and caveats: Only blood was sampled, and tissue TCR repertoires likely differ from blood ones.

With regard to this clone: The antigen is not known.

Several immunoSEQ plates received, in even portions, the genomic DNA of each subset. The method was immunoSEQ multiplex PCR; TCRdb's version includes in-frame clones alone and lacks a portion of them. The sample lists some 630,000 clones; 60% to 80% were seen once. The clonotype comes from a woman in her thirties in good health. Sequencing input: memory CD4+ T cells sorted from blood. Stated subset: CD45RA-negative fraction.

Here the CDR3 reads CASSLGGGWGSGTDTQYF. The DNA of the CDR3 is TGTGCCAGCAGCTTAGGAGGTGGTTGGGGGTCGGGCACAGATACGCAGTATTTT. V usage is TRBV7-9 and J usage is TRBJ2-3; D could derive from TRBD1 or TRBD2 (5 bases each). The CDR3 runs to 18 residues. CDR1 and CDR2 from the germline V gene are SEHNR and FQNEAQ (reference sequence). Trimming cost V 1 base and J 1 base, with 18 bases left between them.